These 29 T cell receptor beta chains were sequenced from one sample in a study of identical twins. TCRdb recomputed calls from the 5' RACE reads with MiXCR, one row per CDR3 protein. The sample contains 400,000 to 650,000 distinct CDR3 sequences, around 20% of which appear only once. This sample also belongs to another study, concerning T cells expressing NK-cell markers.

The sequenced sample was CD4+ T cells sorted from blood. The source of these receptors is a woman between 18 and 30 years old in good health.

The genes are TRBV20-1 and TRBJ2-3; the match to TRBD2 covers 13 bases. V lost 5 bases and J lost 4; bases outside the gene matches: 9. Germline assignment: CDR1 DFQATT and CDR2 SNEGSKA (reference sequence). The CDR3 length is 16 residues. The CDR3 spells CSASLTSGRSPDTQYF. The CDR3 coding sequence is TGCAGTGCTTCTCTGACTAGCGGGAGGTCCCCAGATACGCAGTATTTT.

The chain has TRBV9 and TRBJ2-1, with TRBD2 matching 11 bases. The CDR3 contains 15 residues. The germline gives CDR1 SGDLS, CDR2 YYNGEE. The V segment lost 5 bases and the J segment 0 bases; nucleotides outside the gene matches: 1. The CDR3 DNA is TGTGCCAGCAGTACTAGCGGGAGCTCCTACAATGAGCAGTTCTTC. It translates to CASSTSGSSYNEQFF.

V and J are TRBV7-8 and TRBJ2-7; D unresolved. The germline CDR1 and CDR2 sequences are SGHVS and FQNEAQ. This CDR3 has 15 residues. Trimming took off 5 bases at V and 0 bases at J, with 14 bases between the two ends. The chain's CDR3 is CASSLSSTSSYEQYF. CDR3 sequence (DNA): TGTGCCAGCAGCCTGTCTAGTACCAGCTCCTACGAGCAGTACTTC.

The CDR3 protein is CASSPGANTGELFF. The CDR3 bases are TGTGCCAGCTCCCCGGGAGCGAACACCGGGGAGCTGTTTTTT. The chain combines TRBV6-1 with TRBJ2-2, with D possibly being TRBD2 (6 bases). V was pared by 8 bases and J by 0 bases, with 10 bases between. The germline gives CDR1 MNHNS, CDR2 SASEGT. The CDR3 has 14 amino acids.

V is TRBV7-9 and J is TRBJ1-6; no firm D call. The CDR3 covers 14 residues. Trimming left V 5 bases short and J 2 bases short, with 7 bases between. Germline V gene lookup returns CDR1 SEHNR and CDR2 FQNEAQ (reference sequence). CDR3 region: CASSPGAYNSPLHF. DNA of the CDR3: TGTGCCAGCAGCCCCGGTGCCTATAATTCACCCCTCCACTTT.

J is TRBJ2-3 and V is TRBV10-3; D may be TRBD2 (6 bases). CDR3 length: 14 residues. Germline assignment: CDR1 ENHRY and CDR2 SYGVKD. The V gene lost 7 bases and the J gene lost 0 bases, with 11 bases spanning the gap. The CDR3 DNA sequence: TGTGCCATCACGGCGGGAACTAGCACAGATACGCAGTATTTT. Translating it yields CAITAGTSTDTQYF.

The CDR3 DNA follows: TGTGCCAGCAGCTTAGTGACCGACACTGAAGCTTTCTTT. Protein sequence: CASSLVTDTEAFF. V usage is TRBV7-9 and J usage is TRBJ1-1; D not certain. CDR3 size: 13 residues. Trimming removed 1 base at V and 3 bases at J, with 6 bases between. Germline CDR1 and CDR2: SEHNR and FQNEAQ (reference sequence).

This clonotype was picked up a small number of times. The CDR3 nucleotides are TGTGCCAGCAGCTCACAGGGGGCGCGGCAGTTCTTC. As protein: CASSSQGARQFF. The chain links TRBV7-8 to TRBJ2-1; 9 nucleotides agree with TRBD1. J gave up 12 bases and V 4 bases, and 4 bases lay outside the gene matches. Germline assignment: CDR1 SGHVS and CDR2 FQNEAQ. The CDR3 contains 12 residues. The whole variable domain, remainder taken from reference TRBV7-8 and TRBJ2-1, is GAGVSQSPRYKVAKRGQDVALRCDPISGHVSLFWYQQALGQGPEFLTYFQNEAQLDKSGLPSDRFFAERPEGSVSTLKIQRTQQEDSAVYLCASSSQGARQFFGPGTRLTVL.

A single count supports this clonotype. The CDR3 here is CASSLMGPQLGYTF. CDR3 sequence (DNA): TGTGCCAGCAGCTTGATGGGACCGCAATTGGGCTACACCTTC. This chain connects TRBV7-9 to TRBJ1-2, with TRBD1 as a possible D gene (5 bases). The V gene's germline CDR1 is SEHNR and CDR2 FQNEAQ (reference sequence). Trimming pared 3 bases from V and 8 bases from J, leaving 16 bases between. The CDR3 is 14 residues long.

The rearrangement links TRBV6-5 to TRBJ2-5; D is perhaps TRBD2 (5 bases). The CDR3 length is 12 residues. Germline lookup yields CDR1 MNHEY and CDR2 SVGAGI. V was trimmed by 6 bases and J by 4 bases, leaving 9 bases between them. This CDR3 reads CASRRAGETQYF. CDR3 bases: TGTGCCAGCAGGAGGGCCGGAGAGACCCAGTACTTC.

This clonotype was detected once. The chain couples TRBV9 to TRBJ2-3, with 14 bases that match TRBD2. Germline V lookup: CDR1 SGDLS, CDR2 YYNGEE. This CDR3 has 19 residues. Trimming at V came to 4 bases and at J to 2 bases, leaving 12 bases not matched to a gene. The CDR3 DNA sequence: TGTGCCAGCAGCTCCACGGGGACTAGCGGGGGTGGAATCACAGATACGCAGTATTTT. Its protein is CASSSTGTSGGGITDTQYF.

The chain couples TRBV20-1 to TRBJ2-1; 10 bases fit TRBD2. The CDR3 extends over 15 amino acids. Germline V CDR1 and CDR2: DFQATT, SNEGSKA (reference sequence). After removal of 0 bases from V and 4 bases from J, the junction contained 3 bases not matched to a gene. CDR3 sequence reads: CSARDRTSGYNEQFF. The CDR3, as DNA: TGCAGTGCTAGAGATCGGACTAGCGGTTACAATGAGCAGTTCTTC.

V usage is TRBV5-1 and J usage is TRBJ2-3; 9 bases are a match to TRBD1. Germline CDR1 is SGHRS and CDR2 is YFSETQ. Trimming at V came to 5 bases and at J to 4 bases, leaving 8 bases not matched to a gene. CDR3 length: 15 amino acids. CDR3 loop: CASRQGQGHADTQYF. In DNA form, the CDR3 reads TGCGCCAGCAGACAGGGACAGGGCCACGCAGATACGCAGTATTTT. The full variable domain, rest sourced from reference TRBV5-1 and TRBJ2-3, is KAGVTQTPRYLIKTRGQQVTLSCSPISGHRSVSWYQQTPGQGLQFLFEYFSETQRNKGNFPGRFSGRQFSNSRSEMNVSTLELGDSALYLCASRQGQGHADTQYFGPGTRLTVL.

The chain carries TRBV20-1 and TRBJ2-1; D may be TRBD2 (5 bases). The CDR3 is 13 residues long. CDR1 is DFQATT and CDR2 is SNEGSKA in the germline V gene (reference sequence). Between the trimmed V and J ends, which lost 6 bases and 9 bases, there was a span of 18 bases. CDR3 sequence: CSAKRGSVGEQFF. The CDR3 bases are TGCAGTGCAAAGAGAGGGAGCGTAGGTGAGCAGTTCTTC.

This clonotype has a count of ten or more. This chain joins TRBV4-2 and TRBJ1-3; 12 positions match TRBD1. The V and J ends lost 1 base and 6 bases, in that order; junction bases with no gene match: 7. Germline V CDR1 and CDR2: LGHNA, YNFKEQ. The CDR3 runs to 17 residues. For the CDR3, the DNA is TGTGCCAGCAGCCAAGCAGCCGGGACAGGGGGCGAAAACACCATATATTTT. Encoded protein: CASSQAAGTGGENTIYF.

This clonotype occurred a few times. The V call is TRBV9, the J call TRBJ2-1; TRBD2 aligns across 9 bases. Germline V CDR1 and CDR2: SGDLS, YYNGEE. This CDR3 is 15 amino acids long. V gave up 0 bases and J gave up 6 bases; unmatched junction bases: 4. CDR3 protein: CASSVEASGTNEQFF. The CDR3 nucleotides are TGTGCCAGCAGCGTAGAGGCTAGCGGGACCAATGAGCAGTTCTTC.

CDR3 nucleotide sequence: TGTGCCAGCAGTTCAGGCGTCAGCGGGAGGGTTCAAGAGACCCAGTACTTC. This encodes CASSSGVSGRVQETQYF. V usage is TRBV12-3 or TRBV12-4 and J usage is TRBJ2-5; 10 bases agree with TRBD2. V lost 4 bases and J lost 2; bases outside the gene matches: 10. The CDR3 contains 17 residues.

J is TRBJ1-5 and V is TRBV12-3 or TRBV12-4; unclear D gene. With 4 bases removed from V and 2 bases from J, the gap between germline ends came to 15 bases. The CDR3 extends over 16 amino acids. The CDR3 bases are TGTGCCAGCAGTTACGGCCAGCTGGGTGGCAATCAGCCCCAGCATTTT. Protein sequence: CASSYGQLGGNQPQHF.

This chain connects TRBV12-3 or TRBV12-4 to TRBJ2-7; 12 nucleotides agree with TRBD1. The CDR3 has 14 amino acids. V was pared by 6 bases and J by 7 bases, with 7 bases of the junction left unmatched. The CDR3 DNA reads as TGTGCCAGCAGGGGGACAGGGGGCTCGAGGGAGCAGTACTTC. Translating it yields CASRGTGGSREQYF.

In its sample, this clonotype was seen many times. The chain joins TRBV7-6 to TRBJ2-1; possible D gene TRBD2, 5 bases. Trimming cost V 1 base and J 0 bases, with 10 bases left between them. The CDR3 totals 16 residues. From germline, CDR1 is SGHVS and CDR2 FNYEAQ. CDR3 in amino acids: CASSLGRSSSYNEQFF. CDR3 bases: TGTGCCAGCAGCTTAGGGAGGTCTAGCTCCTACAATGAGCAGTTCTTC.

The chain is built from TRBV4-1 and TRBJ2-3; D not certain. The CDR3 loop spans 14 amino acids. The germline V and J ends were trimmed by 1 base and 2 bases, with 7 bases remaining between them. Germline lookup yields CDR1 MGHRA and CDR2 YSYEKL. The CDR3 sequence: CASSQVGDTDTQYF. The CDR3 DNA reads TGCGCCAGCAGCCAAGTTGGAGACACAGATACGCAGTATTTT.

This chain joins TRBV11-2 and TRBJ2-7; D uncertain. Germline CDR1 and CDR2: SGHAT and FQNNGV. Trimming left V 3 bases short and J 2 bases short, with 8 bases between. The CDR3 consists of 13 residues. For the CDR3, the DNA is TGTGCCAGCAGCTTCTGGCCCCCCTACGAGCAGTACTTC. It encodes CASSFWPPYEQYF.

The V call is TRBV9, the J call TRBJ2-5; D may be TRBD2 (6 bases). V shed 3 bases and J shed 5 bases, with 14 bases lying between them. From germline, CDR1 is SGDLS and CDR2 YYNGEE. The CDR3 consists of 14 residues. The CDR3 region is CASSGRRAGETQYF. The CDR3 region has the DNA TGTGCCAGCAGCGGGAGGAGGGCCGGGGAGACCCAGTACTTC.

This clonotype has only a few counts. V gene TRBV6-5 combines with J gene TRBJ1-2, with a weak D call TRBD1 (5 bases). The germline CDR1 and CDR2 sequences are MNHEY and SVGAGI. Trimming took 5 bases from V and 6 from J, leaving 10 bases between them. CDR3 length: 12 residues. CDR3 sequence reads: CASSARGDGYTF. CDR3 bases: TGTGCCAGCAGTGCCAGAGGGGATGGCTACACCTTC.

This clonotype was picked up a small number of times. This rearrangement joins TRBV12-3 or TRBV12-4 to TRBJ2-4; TRBD2 matches 7 bases. CDR3 size: 14 residues. Trimming removed 8 bases from V and 3 bases from J; junction bases left unmatched: 7. In DNA, the CDR3 is TGTGCCAGCGGGGCGGGGGTCCTCAAAAACATTCAGTACTTC. Its protein is CASGAGVLKNIQYF.

This clonotype has a handful of counts. The rearrangement uses TRBV5-1 and TRBJ2-5; D is uncertain. V gave up 4 bases and J gave up 5 bases, with 18 bases separating them. The CDR3 sequence is 15 residues long. Germline values: CDR1 SGHRS, CDR2 YFSETQ. The CDR3 coding sequence is TGCGCCAGCAGCCTCCCGAGTATGGTCCGGGAGACCCAGTACTTC. It yields the protein CASSLPSMVRETQYF.

Only one count was recorded for this clonotype. The rearrangement joins TRBV27 to TRBJ2-1; possible D gene TRBD2, 6 bases. The germline CDR1 and CDR2 sequences are MNHEY and SMNVEV (reference sequence). There are 14 residues in the CDR3. V gave up 5 bases and J gave up 10 bases, with 18 bases separating them. The CDR3 DNA reads as TGTGCCAGCAGTCTCCGGACTAACTGGGACGAGCAGTTCTTC. This codes for CASSLRTNWDEQFF.

This sequence joins TRBV5-1 and TRBJ1-1; no clear D. Trimming left V 0 bases short and J 0 bases short, with 12 bases between. Germline lookup yields CDR1 SGHRS and CDR2 YFSETQ. The CDR3 is made up of 16 amino acids. The CDR3 loop is CASSLAGWNMNTEAFF. For the CDR3, the DNA is TGCGCCAGCAGCTTGGCCGGGTGGAACATGAACACTGAAGCTTTCTTT.

The chain is built from TRBV7-8 and TRBJ2-7; 8 nucleotides line up with TRBD1. Germline values: CDR1 SGHVS, CDR2 FQNEAQ. The V gene end was trimmed by 3 bases and the J gene end by 4 bases; junction bases not matched to a gene: 8. The CDR3 extends over 15 amino acids. CDR3 region: CASSLPGTGIYEQYF. CDR3 bases: TGTGCCAGCAGCTTGCCCGGGACAGGCATTTACGAGCAGTACTTC. The full variable domain, in which reference TRBV7-8 and TRBJ2-7 provide the parts outside the CDR3, is GAGVSQSPRYKVAKRGQDVALRCDPISGHVSLFWYQQALGQGPEFLTYFQNEAQLDKSGLPSDRFFAERPEGSVSTLKIQRTQQEDSAVYLCASSLPGTGIYEQYFGPGTRLTVT.